These 30 T cell receptor beta chains were all obtained from the same sample, sequenced in a study of cytomegalovirus exposure and HLA in healthy donors. 13 Jbeta primers and 60 Vbeta primers were used for the PCR. Generated by immunoSEQ multiplex PCR, the TCRdb table keeps only in-frame clones and is missing some. Here the sample spans around 170,000 clones, about four fifths being singletons. Specimen: PBMCs. The receptors were sampled from a boy aged 2 to 9 in good health and CMV-seronegative.

The rearrangement uses TRBV28 and TRBJ1-5; D may be TRBD1 (5 bases). CDR3 length equals 15 residues. V lost 6 bases and J 5 bases, leaving 17 bases between the germline ends. Germline CDR1 MDHEN, CDR2 SYDVKM. CDR3 sequence: CASSPRRQTYQPQHF. In DNA form, the CDR3 reads TGTGCCAGCAGCCCTCGGAGACAGACCTATCAGCCCCAGCATTTT.

The rearrangement joins TRBV4-1 to TRBJ1-5; TRBD1 agrees at 7 bases. Looked up from germline, CDR1 is MGHRA and CDR2 is YSYEKL. Trimming took 1 base from V and 0 from J; bases not matched to a gene: 12. The length of the CDR3 is 19 residues. This CDR3 is CASSQAGIGQANSNQPQHF. The CDR3 nucleotides read TGCGCCAGCAGCCAAGCAGGGATAGGACAGGCCAATAGCAATCAGCCCCAGCATTTT.

The chain combines TRBV4-1 with TRBJ1-2; D is possibly TRBD1 (5 bases). This CDR3 region has 14 residues. Germline V gives CDR1 MGHRA, CDR2 YSYEKL. V was trimmed by 1 base and J by 0 bases, leaving 6 bases between them. The CDR3: CASSQGQSNYGYTF. The CDR3 bases are TGCGCCAGCAGCCAAGGACAGTCTAACTATGGCTACACCTTC.

The chain recombines TRBV28 with TRBJ2-2; TRBD1 might be the D (6 bases). Germline assignment: CDR1 MDHEN and CDR2 SYDVKM. The CDR3 consists of 15 residues. With 6 bases removed from V and 2 bases from J, the gap between germline ends came to 13 bases. DNA of the CDR3: TGTGCCAGCAGCCGTCCGGGACATAACACCGGGGAGCTGTTTTTT. This translates into CASSRPGHNTGELFF. Complete variable domain (other parts from reference TRBV28 and TRBJ2-2): DVKVTQSSRYLVKRTGEKVFLECVQDMDHENMFWYRQDPGLGLRLIYFSYDVKMKEKGDIPEGYSVSREKKERFSLILESASTNQTSMYLCASSRPGHNTGELFFGEGSRLTVL.

The rearrangement joins TRBV15 to TRBJ2-1; unclear D gene. Trimming left V 1 base short and J 9 bases short, with 10 bases between. Germline lookup yields CDR1 LNHNV and CDR2 YYDKDF (reference sequence). The CDR3 length is 13 residues. The CDR3 nucleotides read TGTGCCACCAGCAGAGGTGGTCGGAGTGAGCAGTTCTTC. Translating gives CATSRGGRSEQFF. The full variable domain, in which reference TRBV15 and TRBJ2-1 provide the parts outside the CDR3, is DAMVIQNPRYQVTQFGKPVTLSCSQTLNHNVMYWYQQKSSQAPKLLFHYYDKDFNNEADTPDNFQSRRPNTSFCFLDIRSPGLGDTAMYLCATSRGGRSEQFFGPGTRLTVL.

J is TRBJ2-2 and V is TRBV7-2; 9 bases map to TRBD1. V lost 1 base to trimming and J lost 5 bases; unmatched junction nucleotides: 11. Looked up from germline, CDR1 is SGHTA and CDR2 is FQGNSA. The CDR3 extends over 18 amino acids. The CDR3 loop is CASSLVVWTGVRTGELFF. DNA for the CDR3: TGTGCCAGCAGCTTAGTGGTTTGGACAGGGGTTCGGACCGGGGAGCTGTTTTTT.

This clone was seen more than once but under ten times. The genes are TRBV2 and TRBJ1-4, with a tentative D call TRBD1 (5 bases). The CDR3 has 13 residues. V was clipped by 8 bases and J by 4 bases, with 11 bases between them. Germline V CDR1 and CDR2: SNHLY, FYNNEI. CDR3 protein: CASGQTHNEKLFF. The CDR3 nucleotides read TGTGCCAGCGGACAAACTCATAATGAAAAACTGTTTTTT.

The chain carries TRBV11-1 and TRBJ2-3, with 9 bases fitting TRBD1. The trim removed 11 bases at V and 3 bases at J, leaving 15 bases unmatched. The CDR3 runs to 16 residues. Germline assignment: CDR1 SGHAT and CDR2 FQDESV (reference sequence). The DNA of the CDR3 is TGTGCCGTGGGACAGGGTCGCGGGAGCGATACAGATACGCAGTATTTT. This gives the protein CAVGQGRGSDTDTQYF.

The chain carries TRBV5-1 and TRBJ2-1; 7 positions match TRBD2. Germline assignment: CDR1 SGHRS and CDR2 YFSETQ. The CDR3 covers 15 residues. V gave up 4 bases and J gave up 0 bases; unmatched junction bases: 4. The CDR3 reads CASSMRESSYNEQFF. The CDR3 region has the DNA TGCGCCAGCAGCATGCGGGAGAGCTCCTACAATGAGCAGTTCTTC.

V gene TRBV5-1 combines with J gene TRBJ1-6; a possible D gene is TRBD1 (5 bases). V was shortened by 4 bases and J by 10 bases, with 15 bases between the two germline ends. This CDR3 is 14 amino acids long. Germline CDR1 reads SGHRS; CDR2 reads YFSETQ. In DNA, the CDR3 is TGCGCCAGCAGCCTAGACCGGACATGGTCACCCCTCCACTTT. Protein sequence: CASSLDRTWSPLHF. Full variable domain (remainder filled in from reference TRBV5-1 and TRBJ1-6): KAGVTQTPRYLIKTRGQQVTLSCSPISGHRSVSWYQQTPGQGLQFLFEYFSETQRNKGNFPGRFSGRQFSNSRSEMNVSTLELGDSALYLCASSLDRTWSPLHFGNGTRLTVT.

The chain uses TRBV29-1 and TRBJ2-1, with TRBD1 matching 7 bases. CDR1 and CDR2 (germline): SQVTM, ANQGSEA. The V segment lost 7 bases and the J segment 2 bases; nucleotides outside the gene matches: 5. This CDR3 is 13 amino acids long. The CDR3, as DNA: TGCAGCGCCGGGACAGTTACCTACAATGAGCAGTTCTTC. Its protein is CSAGTVTYNEQFF.

The V gene is TRBV30, the J gene TRBJ2-3, with 8 bases aligning to TRBD1. The CDR3 runs to 15 residues. J was trimmed by 0 bases and V by 2 bases; bases with no gene match: 4. CDR1 and CDR2 (germline): GTSNPN, SVGIG (reference sequence). The DNA of the CDR3 is TGTGCCTGGAGTCGGGACAGGATTAGCACAGATACGCAGTATTTT. It codes for CAWSRDRISTDTQYF.

The J gene is TRBJ2-7, the V gene TRBV5-1; TRBD2 matches 14 bases. Germline loops: CDR1 SGHRS, CDR2 YFSETQ. The V gene end was trimmed by 4 bases and the J gene end by 6 bases; junction bases not matched to a gene: 15. CDR3 length: 18 amino acids. The CDR3 loop reads CASSLEPGTSGSTGEQYF. The CDR3 DNA reads as TGCGCCAGCAGCCTTGAGCCCGGGACTAGCGGGAGTACTGGCGAGCAGTACTTC.

This clone was detected only once. The rearrangement uses TRBV30 and TRBJ1-1; D is unresolved. The CDR3 is 13 residues long. Germline CDR1 and CDR2: GTSNPN and SVGIG (reference sequence). V lost 5 bases and J 3 bases, leaving 13 bases between the germline ends. CDR3 in DNA: TGTGCCTGGGTGACTGATTACTACACTGAAGCTTTCTTT. This encodes CAWVTDYYTEAFF.

The V and J genes are TRBV5-1 and TRBJ2-7; TRBD1 is a possible D gene (6 bases). The CDR3 is 15 amino acids. V was cut by 2 bases and J by 3 bases, with 15 bases left in between. Looked up from germline, CDR1 is SGHRS and CDR2 is YFSETQ. The CDR3 nucleotides are TGCGCCAGCAGCTTTCGACAGGAAGTCGGCTACGAGCAGTACTTC. Its protein is CASSFRQEVGYEQYF.

The chain combines TRBV6-1 with TRBJ1-1; a possible D gene is TRBD1 (5 bases). Per germline, CDR1 MNHNS and CDR2 SASEGT. V was trimmed by 3 bases and J by 4 bases, leaving 18 bases between them. The CDR3 is made up of 16 amino acids. The chain's CDR3 is CASSEVRGPQVTEAFF. Here the CDR3 DNA reads TGTGCCAGCAGTGAGGTTAGGGGCCCACAGGTCACTGAAGCTTTCTTT.

The V call is TRBV27, the J call TRBJ2-2; TRBD1 might be the D (6 bases). The CDR3 is 15 residues long. Germline CDR1 and CDR2: MNHEY and SMNVEV (reference sequence). Between the trimmed V and J ends, which lost 0 bases and 3 bases, there was a span of 8 bases. The CDR3 region has the DNA TGTGCCAGCAGTTTATCGACAGGACACACCGGGGAGCTGTTTTTT. Translation: CASSLSTGHTGELFF.

The genes are TRBV19 and TRBJ2-1; 8 bases fit TRBD2. Unmatched junction bases numbered 11, after V lost 6 bases and J lost 7 bases. Germline CDR1 and CDR2: LNHDA and SQIVND (reference sequence). This CDR3 spans 15 amino acids. CDR3 region: CASSTGLALWNEQFF. The CDR3 nucleotides are TGTGCCAGTAGCACTGGACTAGCTCTTTGGAATGAGCAGTTCTTC.

The chain recombines TRBV5-6 with TRBJ2-5; 8 nucleotides agree with TRBD2. The CDR3 is 17 residues long. V dropped 2 bases and J dropped 1; count of bases not matched to a gene: 10. CDR1 is SGHDT, CDR2 YYEEEE, per germline. The CDR3 nucleotides read TGTGCCAGCAGCTTTGCCGGGACTAGGACCTTCCAAGAGACCCAGTACTTC. Translation gives CASSFAGTRTFQETQYF.

The V and J genes are TRBV19 and TRBJ2-7; 9 bases agree with TRBD1. The CDR3 runs to 13 residues. Germline loops: CDR1 LNHDA, CDR2 SQIVND (reference sequence). Trimming at V came to 5 bases and at J to 10 bases, leaving 9 bases not matched to a gene. This chain's CDR3 is CASSGNRGLDQYF. CDR3 coding DNA: TGTGCCAGTAGTGGAAACAGGGGGCTGGATCAGTACTTC.

The rearrangement joins TRBV13 to TRBJ2-1; 7 bases line up with TRBD2. The V segment lost 5 bases and the J segment 7 bases; nucleotides outside the gene matches: 14. This CDR3 region has 16 residues. Germline CDR1 and CDR2: PRHDT and FYEKMQ (reference sequence). DNA of the CDR3: TGTGCCAGCAGCCCAAAAAGGCGGGAGCTGCGGAATGAGCAGTTCTTC. It specifies CASSPKRRELRNEQFF.

The CDR3 region has the DNA TGTGCCAGCACCGGACTAGCGGGAGAGCATGAGCAGTTCTTC. It codes for CASTGLAGEHEQFF. The rearrangement joins TRBV2 to TRBJ2-1, with 13 bases aligning to TRBD2. Trimming at V came to 7 bases and at J to 8 bases, leaving 5 bases not matched to a gene. This CDR3 comprises 14 residues. CDR1 is SNHLY, CDR2 FYNNEI, per germline.

As for this clone: Other DNA variants within this sample encode the same CDR3. The V gene is TRBV6-5, the J gene TRBJ2-7; 8 bases are shared with TRBD1. With 5 bases clipped from V and 2 bases from J, the junction kept 5 bases outside the gene matches. Germline lookup yields CDR1 MNHEY and CDR2 SVGAGI. CDR3 length: 14 amino acids. The CDR3 nucleotides are TGTGCCAGCAGTAGACAGGGGCTTACCTACGAGCAGTACTTC. It codes for CASSRQGLTYEQYF.

The chain links TRBV5-4 to TRBJ2-7; 8 nucleotides match TRBD2. This CDR3 is built from 15 residues. CDR1 and CDR2 (germline): SGHNT, YYREEE (reference sequence). V shed 0 bases, J shed 6 bases, and the junction held 8 bases outside the gene matches. CDR3 residues: CASSLVSGSRGEQYF. The CDR3 DNA reads TGTGCCAGCAGCTTGGTCAGCGGGAGTAGGGGCGAGCAGTACTTC.

This clone occurred a few times. The chain is built from TRBV27 and TRBJ2-3; D gene unclear. Deletions cut 0 bases from V and 1 base from J, with 8 bases between. Germline V gene sequence: CDR1 MNHEY, CDR2 SMNVEV (reference sequence). The CDR3 sequence is 15 residues long. This CDR3 reads CASSLSQLGTDTQYF. The CDR3 coding sequence is TGTGCCAGCAGTTTATCCCAGTTGGGCACAGATACGCAGTATTTT.

This rearrangement joins TRBV4-1 to TRBJ1-6; D unresolved. Germline V gene data show CDR1 as MGHRA and CDR2 as YSYEKL. The ends were cut back, 0 bases at V and 4 bases at J, with 7 bases in the middle. CDR3 length equals 15 residues. CDR3 nucleotide sequence: TGCGCCAGCAGCCAAGATCGGGGTTATAATTCACCCCTCCACTTT. Translating gives CASSQDRGYNSPLHF.

This chain links TRBV29-1 with TRBJ2-3; 7 bases fit TRBD2. The trim removed 3 bases at V and 6 bases at J, leaving 9 bases unmatched. CDR3 length: 14 residues. Germline V lookup: CDR1 SQVTM, CDR2 ANQGSEA. This chain's CDR3 is CSVDLLAAPDTQYF. Written as DNA, the CDR3 is TGCAGCGTTGACCTGCTAGCGGCACCCGATACGCAGTATTTT.

This chain joins TRBV27 and TRBJ1-2, with 7 bases aligning to TRBD1. From germline, CDR1 is MNHEY and CDR2 SMNVEV (reference sequence). V dropped 8 bases and J dropped 6; count of bases not matched to a gene: 18. The CDR3 loop spans 16 amino acids. The CDR3, as DNA: TGTGCCAGCTGGGGAATGACAGGGTTGGGTTGGGATGGCTACACCTTC. Translating gives CASWGMTGLGWDGYTF.

The chain joins TRBV28 to TRBJ2-3, with a weak D call TRBD1 (6 bases). The ends were cut back, 6 bases at V and 2 bases at J, with 15 bases in the middle. The CDR3 runs 15 residues. Germline CDR1 reads MDHEN; CDR2 reads SYDVKM. The CDR3 is CASRLGQLTTDTQYF. The CDR3 DNA is TGTGCCAGCAGGTTAGGACAGCTTACCACAGATACGCAGTATTTT.

The chain recombines TRBV30 with TRBJ2-5; perhaps TRBD2 as D (5 bases). The end of the DNA fits TRBJ2-7 better, so the J call may be wrong. This CDR3 region has 14 residues. The germline V gene has CDR1 GTSNPN and CDR2 SVGIG (reference sequence). CDR3 sequence (DNA): TGTGCCTGGAGTGATCGGACTCGACCCTACGAGCAGTACTTC. This codes for CAWSDRTRPYEQYF.